This is a list of T cell receptor beta chains from one sample in a study of blood T cell repertoires in COVID-19. Profiling relied on immunoSEQ multiplex PCR, and the TCRdb table lists in-frame clones only, not all of them. The sample holds tens of thousands of clones, around nine tenths seen once. The sequenced material came from peripheral blood. These receptors all stem from a man aged 70 or older with active or convalescent COVID-19. Each CDR3 is given with its conserved first and last residue. D genes are given only for firm matches. Clone size, where shown, is once, few, many, or a class for clones that have expanded.

CDR3nt | CDR3aa | d_gene | j_gene | v_gene | abundance | len
TGTGCCAGCAGCGTATCGGGACAGGGGGCTGGAGGAACTGAAGCTTTCTTT | CASSVSGQGAGGTEAFF | TRBD1 | TRBJ1-1 | TRBV5-5 | NA | 17
TGTGCCAGCAGCTTAGCGGGAGGCCCCTACAATGAGCAGTTCTTC | CASSLAGGPYNEQFF | TRBD2 | TRBJ2-1 | TRBV27 | NA | 15
TGTGCCAGCAGTGCCACCGGGACAGTCTCCTACGAGCAGTACTTC | CASSATGTVSYEQYF | TRBD1 | TRBJ2-7 | TRBV25-1 | once | 15
TGTGCCAGCAGCGCGGCTAGCGGAAACAACTACGAGCAGTACTTC | CASSAASGNNYEQYF | TRBD2 | TRBJ2-7 | TRBV7-2 | NA | 15
TGTGCCAGCTCAATCCGGGCCCCCCAAGGGAGCGAGCAGTACTTC | CASSIRAPQGSEQYF | NA | TRBJ2-7 | TRBV18 | NA | 15
TGTGCCAGCAGTCCCCGGACAGGGGCTAACAATGAGCAGTTCTTC | CASSPRTGANNEQFF | TRBD1 | TRBJ2-1 | TRBV6-5 | NA | 15
TGTGCCATCAGTGAGTCCAGGACTAGCGAGAATTACGAGCAGTACTTC | CAISESRTSENYEQYF | TRBD2 | TRBJ2-7 | TRBV10-3 | NA | 16
TGTGCCAGCAGCTTAATGGAGTCTGGGGCCAACGTCCTGACTTTC | CASSLMESGANVLTF | NA | TRBJ2-6 | TRBV7-2 | NA | 15
TGTGCCAGCAGTACCTCGACAGCAAACACTGAAGCTTTCTTT | CASSTSTANTEAFF | NA | TRBJ1-1 | TRBV6-2/TRBV6-3 | NA | 14
TGTGCCATCGCTGGGACAGGGAACACTGAAGCTTTCTTT | CAIAGTGNTEAFF | TRBD1 | TRBJ1-1 | TRBV10-3 | NA | 13
TGTGCCAGCAGCTTGGGGAGTGGCTTGGACAATGAGCAGTTCTTC | CASSLGSGLDNEQFF | NA | TRBJ2-1 | TRBV7-2 | few | 15
TGTGCCAGCAGGTCCGCGGGCAACTATGGCTACACCTTC | CASRSAGNYGYTF | NA | TRBJ1-2 | TRBV28 | NA | 13
TGTGCCAGCAGCCAACAGGGACAGGGGCGGGGCGAGCAGTACTTC | CASSQQGQGRGEQYF | TRBD1 | TRBJ2-7 | TRBV3-1/TRBV3-2 | NA | 15
TGCAGCGTTGAAAGCCAAGCGGGTGGTGAGCAGTTCTTC | CSVESQAGGEQFF | NA | TRBJ2-1 | TRBV29-1 | NA | 13
TGCGCCAGCAGCTTTAGCGGGGGGGCCTACGAGCAGTACTTC | CASSFSGGAYEQYF | TRBD2 | TRBJ2-7 | TRBV5-1 | NA | 14
TGCGCCAGCAGCCTCGGAGCGGGAGTACCCCAGCATTTT | CASSLGAGVPQHF | NA | TRBJ1-5 | TRBV4-1 | NA | 13